The rows below give T cell receptor beta chains drawn from one sample of a study of blood T cell repertoires in COVID-19. The repertoire was sequenced with immunoSEQ multiplex PCR; TCRdb's copy has only in-frame clones and lacks some. Of about 240,000 clones listed, 80% to 85% were seen once; the top ten hold roughly 12%. The sample taken for sequencing was peripheral blood. The receptor source for this set is a woman aged 55-69 years with active or convalescent COVID-19. Both conserved end residues are part of each CDR3. The D gene is left open where the match is weak. Only some rows state a clone size, as once, few, many or a class for expanded clones.

cdr3_aa: CASSPSAGGTNEKLFF
cdr3_nt: TGCGCCAGCAGCCCATCTGCAGGGGGAACTAATGAAAAACTGTTTTTT
j_call: TRBJ1-4
v_call: TRBV5-1
clone_size: .
cdr3_length: 16
d_call: TRBD1

cdr3_aa: CAISGRGGGTYNEQFF
cdr3_nt: TGTGCCATCAGTGGGAGAGGCGGGGGGACCTACAATGAGCAGTTCTTC
j_call: TRBJ2-1
v_call: TRBV10-3
clone_size: .
cdr3_length: 16
d_call: TRBD2

cdr3_aa: CASSRTGIDEQFF
cdr3_nt: TGTGCCAGCAGCCGGACAGGGATCGATGAGCAGTTCTTC
j_call: TRBJ2-1
v_call: TRBV11-3
clone_size: .
cdr3_length: 13
d_call: TRBD1

cdr3_aa: CASSRQTGFGIMNTEAFF
cdr3_nt: TGTGCCAGCAGTCGCCAGACAGGGTTCGGTATAATGAACACTGAAGCTTTCTTT
j_call: TRBJ1-1
v_call: TRBV6-2/TRBV6-3
clone_size: .
cdr3_length: 18
d_call: TRBD1

cdr3_aa: CASSQDVGRGETQYF
cdr3_nt: TGTGCCAGCAGCCAAGATGTTGGCAGGGGGGAGACCCAGTACTTC
j_call: TRBJ2-5
v_call: TRBV3-1/TRBV3-2
clone_size: .
cdr3_length: 15
d_call: TRBD1

cdr3_aa: CASSPRQVDEQFF
cdr3_nt: TGTGCCAGCAGTCCAAGACAGGTCGATGAGCAGTTCTTC
j_call: TRBJ2-1
v_call: TRBV12-3/TRBV12-4
clone_size: .
cdr3_length: 13
d_call: .

cdr3_aa: CASSPSGIGPYGYTF
cdr3_nt: TGTGCCAGCAGTCCCAGCGGGATAGGGCCCTATGGCTACACCTTC
j_call: TRBJ1-2
v_call: TRBV6-5
clone_size: .
cdr3_length: 15
d_call: .

cdr3_aa: CASSLMSSYEQYF
cdr3_nt: TGCGCCAGCAGCTTGATGAGCTCCTACGAGCAGTACTTC
j_call: TRBJ2-7
v_call: TRBV5-1
clone_size: .
cdr3_length: 13
d_call: .

cdr3_aa: CASSRTYRNTEAFF
cdr3_nt: TGTGCCAGCAGCCGAACCTACAGGAACACTGAAGCTTTCTTT
j_call: TRBJ1-1
v_call: TRBV3-1/TRBV3-2
clone_size: medium-sized
cdr3_length: 14
d_call: .

cdr3_aa: CASSDRGQTEAFF
cdr3_nt: TGTGCCAGCAGCGACAGGGGGCAGACTGAAGCTTTCTTT
j_call: TRBJ1-1
v_call: TRBV7-3
clone_size: .
cdr3_length: 13
d_call: TRBD1

cdr3_aa: CASSQRGIYEQYF
cdr3_nt: TGTGCCAGCAGCCAGCGCGGTATTTACGAGCAGTACTTC
j_call: TRBJ2-7
v_call: TRBV14
clone_size: .
cdr3_length: 13
d_call: .

cdr3_aa: CASRFLAGTGELFF
cdr3_nt: TGCGCCAGCAGATTTCTAGCGGGGACCGGGGAGCTGTTTTTT
j_call: TRBJ2-2
v_call: TRBV5-1
clone_size: .
cdr3_length: 14
d_call: TRBD2

cdr3_aa: CASRNSAAAGEEQYF
cdr3_nt: TGTGCCAGTAGAAACTCGGCAGCCGCGGGGGAGGAGCAGTACTTC
j_call: TRBJ2-7
v_call: TRBV19
clone_size: .
cdr3_length: 15
d_call: TRBD2

cdr3_aa: CASSWTVNQPQHF
cdr3_nt: TGTGCCAGCAGCTGGACAGTTAATCAGCCCCAGCATTTT
j_call: TRBJ1-5
v_call: TRBV7-2
clone_size: .
cdr3_length: 13
d_call: .

cdr3_aa: CASSPPVRRGFNYGYTF
cdr3_nt: TGTGCCAGCAGCCCGCCCGTGCGGAGGGGTTTTAACTATGGCTACACCTTC
j_call: TRBJ1-2
v_call: TRBV5-6
clone_size: .
cdr3_length: 17
d_call: .

cdr3_aa: CASSPGTGRNEQFF
cdr3_nt: TGTGCCAGCAGCCCCGGGACAGGCAGAAATGAGCAGTTCTTC
j_call: TRBJ2-1
v_call: TRBV9
clone_size: .
cdr3_length: 14
d_call: TRBD1

cdr3_aa: CASSKIENIQYF
cdr3_nt: TGTGCCAGCAGTAAAATCGAAAACATTCAGTACTTC
j_call: TRBJ2-4
v_call: TRBV7-2
clone_size: .
cdr3_length: 12
d_call: .

cdr3_aa: CASSQDQGGGYTF
cdr3_nt: TGCGCCAGCAGCCAAGATCAGGGGGGAGGCTACACCTTC
j_call: TRBJ1-2
v_call: TRBV4-1
clone_size: few
cdr3_length: 13
d_call: TRBD1

cdr3_aa: CASSELVAGNSPLHF
cdr3_nt: TGTGCCAGCAGTGAATTGGTGGCGGGCAATTCACCCCTCCACTTT
j_call: TRBJ1-6
v_call: TRBV2
clone_size: .
cdr3_length: 15
d_call: .

cdr3_aa: CATDRGGQVSGYTF
cdr3_nt: TGTGCCACCGACCGGGGGGGCCAAGTCAGTGGCTACACCTTC
j_call: TRBJ1-2
v_call: TRBV19
clone_size: once
cdr3_length: 14
d_call: .

cdr3_aa: CASSPRTSGGASYEQYF
cdr3_nt: TGTGCCAGTAGTCCCCGGACTAGCGGGGGGGCGAGCTACGAGCAGTACTTC
j_call: TRBJ2-7
v_call: TRBV19
clone_size: .
cdr3_length: 17
d_call: TRBD2

cdr3_aa: CASLAKGFMNTEAFF
cdr3_nt: TGTGCCAGCTTGGCTAAGGGGTTCATGAACACTGAAGCTTTCTTT
j_call: TRBJ1-1
v_call: TRBV6-5
clone_size: .
cdr3_length: 15
d_call: .